Listed here is a single T cell receptor beta chain. This clone's antigen is unknown. Per-base quality was not reported, and no clone a single base away is much larger than it. Including the terminal cysteine and phenylalanine, the CDR3 comprises 17 residues. Here the CDR3 DNA is all that survives: 51 bases in frame from base 1. The germline V gene sets CDR1 to SGHTA and CDR2 to FQGNSA. V loses 5 bases at its end and J loses 3 bases; junction bases beyond the gene matches: 13. This entry comes from a study of blood T cell repertoires in COVID-19 (dated by TCRdb to 2020 to 2022). Background on the whole study: Samples from collaborators originated in the United States, Italy and Spain and spanned both the acute and convalescent phases of COVID-19. Samples came from the ongoing ImmuneRACE study (first 160 participants) plus 1,254 subjects from 6 global collaborators. Deeply sampled blood TCRbeta repertoires from subjects exposed to, actively infected with, or recovered from COVID-19 were included in the dataset. Where available, HLA class I and class II types were taken from metadata supplied by the sample provider and were not determined by assay-based typing. The material from the prospective study consisted of cDNA or gDNA derived from T cells, B-cell-depleted T cells, or PBMCs. The repertoires were released in a freely available public database meant as a resource for research on the immune response to SARS-CoV-2. The sample metadata nearly always contained a de-identified subject ID, COVID-19 status, age in years and sex.

The immunoSEQ Assay, a bias-controlled multiplex PCR, was used to amplify TCRbeta CDR3 regions from genomic DNA. On the study's bioinformatics: Within the assay, amplification of reference gene primers was used to estimate how many nucleated cells each sample contained. To quantify the absolute abundance of each unique TCRbeta CDR3 rearrangement, sequence reads were collapsed and filtered. Productive Simpson clonality was computed per sample as the square root of Simpson's diversity index over productive rearrangements. Sourced from immuneACCESS, this table was stored by TCRdb with only in-frame sequences that have V and J called. A share of the clones is absent; for the studies checked, an unresolved V gene accounts for under half, and the remainder has no known explanation. Clone size and V and J calls were adopted from that table, with D and trimming inferred from the DNA. Recorded for this sample are about 170,000 clones; around 84% of them occurred a single time. The ten largest clones capture roughly 2.4% of the sample.

One collaborating source in Seattle enrolled patients during active infection and followed them longitudinally through the course of disease. The collaborating institutions used their own protocols to collect whole blood in K2EDTA tubes. For TCRbeta analysis, collaborator samples were shipped as frozen whole blood, as isolated PBMCs, or as DNA extracted from either sample type. The full study reports these points: The amount of clinical and demographic metadata varied by source and participant and was provided uncurated.

The chain joins TRBV7-2 to TRBJ2-3; TRBD2 lines up with 8 middle nucleotides. Material: peripheral blood. This receptor was obtained from a woman aged 80 or older with COVID-19, enrolled during active disease. CDR3 sequence: CASSINIAGISTDTQYF. Here is the DNA: TGTGCCAGCAGCATCAATATAGCGGGAATTAGTACAGATACGCAGTATTTT.